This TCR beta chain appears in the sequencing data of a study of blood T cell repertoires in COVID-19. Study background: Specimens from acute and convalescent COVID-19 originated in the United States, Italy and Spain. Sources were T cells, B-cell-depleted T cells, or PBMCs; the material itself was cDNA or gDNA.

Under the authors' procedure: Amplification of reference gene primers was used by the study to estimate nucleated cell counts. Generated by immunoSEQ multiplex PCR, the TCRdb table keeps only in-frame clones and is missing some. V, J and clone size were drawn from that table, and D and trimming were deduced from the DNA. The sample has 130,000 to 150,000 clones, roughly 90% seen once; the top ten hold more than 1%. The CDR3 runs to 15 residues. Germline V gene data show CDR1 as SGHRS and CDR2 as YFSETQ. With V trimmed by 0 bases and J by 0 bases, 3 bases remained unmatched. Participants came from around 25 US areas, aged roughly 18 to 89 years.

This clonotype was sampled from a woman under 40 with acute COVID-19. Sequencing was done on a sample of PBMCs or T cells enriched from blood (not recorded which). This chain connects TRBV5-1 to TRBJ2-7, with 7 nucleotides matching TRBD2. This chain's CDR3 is CASSLDPGGSYEQYF. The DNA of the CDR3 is TGCGCCAGCAGCTTGGACCCGGGGGGCTCCTACGAGCAGTACTTC.